The TCR beta chain under discussion was sequenced for a study of T cells after yellow fever vaccination. Looking at the study overall: Preparation of fractions with low cell numbers was performed using SMART-Seq v4 Ultra Low Input. The study, taken as a whole, reports: FACS-sorted repertoires might harbor abundant contaminating clonotypes from the bulk population. Reappearing after the booster were most of the clones from primary vaccination (around 95% CD4, about 87% CD8). When the response was secondary, it was weaker but reached its peak faster, day 5 versus 15.

The CDR3 runs 12 residues. V lost 3 bases to trimming and J lost 6 bases, with 12 bases between them. Per the germline V gene, CDR1 is DFQATT and CDR2 is SNEGSKA (reference sequence). This clonotype was found a few times. Its antigen remains unknown. TCRdb re-derived calls from the 5' RACE reads in MiXCR, one entry per CDR3 protein. Of 120,000 or so distinct CDR3 sequences in the sample, roughly 15% were seen once. Sequencing used CD8+ T cells sorted from PBMCs, obtained 5 days after the yellow fever booster vaccination. The TCR sequence derives from a man between 18 and 35 years old who received the YFV17D yellow fever vaccine. This rearrangement joins TRBV20-1 to TRBJ2-7; D may be TRBD1 (6 bases). This chain's CDR3 is CSASTATGEQYF. In DNA, the CDR3 is TGCAGTGCTAGTACCGCGACAGGCGAGCAGTACTTC.